A selection of T cell receptor beta chains follows, all from one sample in a study of PD-1 blockade in classical Hodgkin lymphoma. Generated by immunoSEQ multiplex PCR, the TCRdb table keeps only in-frame clones and is missing some. The sample holds about 30,000 clones, 71% seen once. Sequenced material: peripheral blood mononuclear cells (PBMCs), taken before the second cycle of nivolumab. The receptors originated from a human donor with classical Hodgkin lymphoma. Each CDR3 is given with its conserved first and last residue. Fields, in order: J gene, D gene, V gene, clone size, CDR3 protein, CDR3 DNA. A D gene is named only where the DNA matches it firmly. The listing skips clone size in some rows; elsewhere it reads once, few, many or a size class.

j_gene: TRBJ2-7; d_gene: .; v_gene: TRBV7-6; abundance: once; CDR3aa: CASSSGVVQYF; CDR3nt: TGTGCCAGCAGCTCGGGGGTGGTGCAGTACTTC
j_gene: TRBJ1-5; d_gene: TRBD1; v_gene: TRBV6-5; abundance: .; CDR3aa: CASFGTEDQPQHF; CDR3nt: TGTGCCAGCTTCGGGACAGAGGACCAGCCCCAGCATTTT
j_gene: TRBJ2-1; d_gene: TRBD2; v_gene: TRBV6-5; abundance: .; CDR3aa: CASSPSGSEYNEQFF; CDR3nt: TGTGCCAGCAGCCCTAGCGGTTCGGAGTATAATGAGCAGTTCTTC
j_gene: TRBJ1-5; d_gene: .; v_gene: TRBV4-3; abundance: .; CDR3aa: CASSQDGNQPQHF; CDR3nt: TGCGCCAGCAGCCAAGATGGTAATCAGCCCCAGCATTTT
j_gene: TRBJ2-2; d_gene: .; v_gene: TRBV27; abundance: .; CDR3aa: CASSLSTLGWSNTGELFF; CDR3nt: TGTGCCAGCAGTTTATCGACACTTGGATGGTCTAACACCGGGGAGCTGTTTTTT
j_gene: TRBJ2-4; d_gene: .; v_gene: TRBV21-1; abundance: medium-sized; CDR3aa: CASSKAEGLHRVGNIQYF; CDR3nt: TGTGCCAGCAGCAAAGCAGAGGGGCTCCACAGGGTGGGAAACATTCAGTACTTC
j_gene: TRBJ2-7; d_gene: .; v_gene: TRBV9; abundance: .; CDR3aa: CASSVAPGEAYEQYF; CDR3nt: TGTGCCAGCAGCGTAGCCCCGGGGGAGGCCTACGAGCAGTACTTC
j_gene: TRBJ1-1; d_gene: TRBD1; v_gene: TRBV30; abundance: medium-sized; CDR3aa: CAWRGDRHTEAFF; CDR3nt: TGTGCCTGGAGGGGGGACAGACACACTGAAGCTTTCTTT
j_gene: TRBJ2-7; d_gene: .; v_gene: TRBV7-2; abundance: once; CDR3aa: CASSIDVGADGDEQYF; CDR3nt: TGTGCCAGCAGCATAGATGTGGGCGCGGATGGCGACGAGCAGTACTTC
j_gene: TRBJ2-7; d_gene: TRBD1; v_gene: TRBV6-6; abundance: .; CDR3aa: CASSAPTGPEEQYF; CDR3nt: TGTGCCAGCAGTGCTCCGACAGGGCCAGAAGAGCAGTACTTC
j_gene: TRBJ2-7; d_gene: TRBD1; v_gene: TRBV11-1; abundance: .; CDR3aa: CASSRQGIEQYF; CDR3nt: TGTGCCAGCAGCCGACAGGGGATCGAGCAGTACTTC
j_gene: TRBJ1-1; d_gene: TRBD1; v_gene: TRBV7-9; abundance: .; CDR3aa: CASSLAGGTDEAFF; CDR3nt: TGTGCCAGCAGCTTAGCCGGAGGGACAGATGAAGCTTTCTTT
j_gene: TRBJ1-2; d_gene: .; v_gene: TRBV13; abundance: .; CDR3aa: CATAPDLQNYRGYTF; CDR3nt: TGTGCCACCGCTCCGGACCTTCAAAATTATCGTGGCTACACCTTC
j_gene: TRBJ1-2; d_gene: .; v_gene: TRBV12-5; abundance: .; CDR3aa: CASGLVPGDLANYGYTF; CDR3nt: TGTGCTAGTGGTTTGGTACCCGGGGATTTAGCTAACTATGGCTACACCTTC
j_gene: TRBJ1-4; d_gene: .; v_gene: TRBV7-2; abundance: .; CDR3aa: CASSSPVGLEKLFF; CDR3nt: TGTGCCAGCAGTTCCCCGGTGGGGTTAGAAAAACTGTTTTTT
j_gene: TRBJ1-6; d_gene: .; v_gene: TRBV5-4; abundance: medium-sized; CDR3aa: CASSLEWNSPLHF; CDR3nt: TGTGCCAGCAGCTTGGAGTGGAATTCACCCCTCCACTTT
j_gene: TRBJ2-7; d_gene: TRBD1; v_gene: TRBV6-6; abundance: .; CDR3aa: CASSTPGTGAYEQYF; CDR3nt: TGTGCCAGCAGTACACCCGGGACAGGGGCCTACGAGCAGTACTTC
j_gene: TRBJ1-5; d_gene: TRBD1; v_gene: TRBV6-1; abundance: .; CDR3aa: CASSERGLSNQPQHF; CDR3nt: TGTGCCAGCAGTGAAAGGGGGCTAAGCAATCAGCCCCAGCATTTT
j_gene: TRBJ2-2; d_gene: .; v_gene: TRBV9; abundance: .; CDR3aa: CASGTGEPGELFF; CDR3nt: TGTGCCAGCGGGACGGGGGAACCCGGGGAGCTGTTTTTT
j_gene: TRBJ1-1; d_gene: .; v_gene: TRBV6-1; abundance: .; CDR3aa: CATQLQTGTGTIF; CDR3nt: TGTGCCACCCAATTACAGACTGGGACCGGGACTATCTTT
j_gene: TRBJ2-2; d_gene: .; v_gene: TRBV11-2; abundance: .; CDR3aa: CASSYRGGGGELFF; CDR3nt: TGTGCCAGCAGCTACCGCGGGGGCGGCGGGGAGCTGTTTTTT
j_gene: TRBJ2-1; d_gene: .; v_gene: TRBV5-6; abundance: .; CDR3aa: CASSHGARPEQFF; CDR3nt: TGTGCCAGCAGCCATGGGGCCCGGCCGGAGCAGTTCTTC
j_gene: TRBJ1-2; d_gene: .; v_gene: TRBV4-1; abundance: .; CDR3aa: CASSQSKGSSYGYTF; CDR3nt: TGCGCCAGCAGCCAGAGTAAGGGAAGTAGCTATGGCTACACCTTC
j_gene: TRBJ1-1; d_gene: TRBD1; v_gene: TRBV5-1; abundance: medium-sized; CDR3aa: CASSFVETGETEAFF; CDR3nt: TGCGCCAGCAGCTTCGTCGAGACAGGGGAGACTGAAGCTTTCTTT
j_gene: TRBJ2-7; d_gene: .; v_gene: TRBV7-2; abundance: .; CDR3aa: CASSFESYEQYF; CDR3nt: TGTGCCAGCAGCTTCGAATCCTACGAGCAGTACTTC
j_gene: TRBJ2-3; d_gene: TRBD1; v_gene: TRBV7-3; abundance: .; CDR3aa: CASSLSGGRTDTQYF; CDR3nt: TGTGCCAGCAGCTTATCAGGGGGCCGGACAGATACGCAGTATTTT
j_gene: TRBJ1-4; d_gene: TRBD1; v_gene: TRBV27; abundance: .; CDR3aa: CASSFGTGGGQKLFF; CDR3nt: TGTGCCAGCAGTTTTGGGACAGGGGGTGGACAAAAACTGTTTTTT